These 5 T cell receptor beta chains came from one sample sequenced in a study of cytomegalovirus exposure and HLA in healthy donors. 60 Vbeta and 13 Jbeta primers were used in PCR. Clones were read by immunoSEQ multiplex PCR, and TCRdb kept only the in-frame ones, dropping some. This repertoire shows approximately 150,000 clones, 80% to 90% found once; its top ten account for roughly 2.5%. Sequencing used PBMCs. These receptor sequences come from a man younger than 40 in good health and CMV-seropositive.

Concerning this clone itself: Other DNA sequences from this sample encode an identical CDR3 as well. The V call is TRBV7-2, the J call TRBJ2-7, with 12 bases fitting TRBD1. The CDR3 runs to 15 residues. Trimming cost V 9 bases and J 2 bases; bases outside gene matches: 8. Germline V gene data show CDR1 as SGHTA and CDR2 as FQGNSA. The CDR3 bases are TGTGCCAGTAGCGGGACAGGGGGCCCTACCTACGAGCAGTACTTC. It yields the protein CASSGTGGPTYEQYF.

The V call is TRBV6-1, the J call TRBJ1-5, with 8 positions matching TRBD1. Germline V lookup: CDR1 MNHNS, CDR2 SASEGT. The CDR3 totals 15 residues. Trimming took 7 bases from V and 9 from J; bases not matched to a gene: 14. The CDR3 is CASISRGTGGTPQHF. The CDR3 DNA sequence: TGTGCCAGCATTTCAAGGGGAACAGGGGGGACGCCCCAGCATTTT.

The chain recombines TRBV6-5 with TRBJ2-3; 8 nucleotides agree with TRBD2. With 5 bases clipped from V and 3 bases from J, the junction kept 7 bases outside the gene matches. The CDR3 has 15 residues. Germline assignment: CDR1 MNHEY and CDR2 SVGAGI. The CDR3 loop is CASSRREALTDTQYF. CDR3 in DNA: TGTGCCAGCAGTAGGCGGGAGGCTTTGACAGATACGCAGTATTTT.

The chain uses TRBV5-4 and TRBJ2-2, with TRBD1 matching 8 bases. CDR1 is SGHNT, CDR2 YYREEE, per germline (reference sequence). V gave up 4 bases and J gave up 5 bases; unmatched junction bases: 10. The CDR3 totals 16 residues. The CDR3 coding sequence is TGTGCCAGCAGCGGACAGGGAAGTTATAAAACCGGGGAGCTGTTTTTT. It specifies CASSGQGSYKTGELFF.

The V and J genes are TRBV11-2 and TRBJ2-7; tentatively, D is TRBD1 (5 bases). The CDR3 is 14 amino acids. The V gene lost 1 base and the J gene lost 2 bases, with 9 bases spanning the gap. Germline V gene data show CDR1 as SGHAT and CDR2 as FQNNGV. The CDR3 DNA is TGTGCCAGCAGCTTAGTCGGCAGGGCCTACGAGCAGTACGTC. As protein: CASSLVGRAYEQYV.